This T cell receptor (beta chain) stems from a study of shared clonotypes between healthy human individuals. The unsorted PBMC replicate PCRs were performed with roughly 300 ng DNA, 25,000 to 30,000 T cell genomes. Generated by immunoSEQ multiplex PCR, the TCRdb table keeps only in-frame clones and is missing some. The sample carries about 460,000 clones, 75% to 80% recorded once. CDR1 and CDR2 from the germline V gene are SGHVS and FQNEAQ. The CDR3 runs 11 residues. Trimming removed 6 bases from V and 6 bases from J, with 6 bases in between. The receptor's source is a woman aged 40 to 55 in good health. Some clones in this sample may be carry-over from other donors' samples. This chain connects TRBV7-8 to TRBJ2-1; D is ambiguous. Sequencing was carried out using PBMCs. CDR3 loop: CASREANEQFF. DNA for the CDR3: TGTGCCAGCAGAGAGGCCAATGAGCAGTTCTTC.